Each of the 3 T cell receptor beta chains below was sequenced from the same sample in a study of early T cells in non-severe SARS-CoV-2 infection. A single record per CDR3 protein comes from TCRdb applying MiXCR to the 5' RACE reads. The sample yields 75,000 to 90,000 distinct CDR3 sequences, under 11% seen once. The starting material was whole blood, obtained at baseline. The receptors were sampled from an adult who was a healthcare worker with PCR-confirmed SARS-CoV-2 infection or an uninfected control (not recorded which).

The chain has TRBV7-2 and TRBJ2-3; 12 bases are shared with TRBD2. This CDR3 is built from 15 residues. V lost 5 bases to trimming and J lost 4 bases; unmatched junction nucleotides: 4. The germline gives CDR1 SGHTA, CDR2 FQGNSA. The CDR3 region is CASSQTSGRSDTQYF. In nucleotides, the CDR3 is TGTGCCAGCAGCCAAACTAGCGGGAGGTCAGATACGCAGTATTTT.

The chain uses TRBV2 and TRBJ1-6; D is perhaps TRBD1 (6 bases). The V and J ends lost 3 bases and 3 bases respectively, with 12 bases between them. This CDR3 comprises 16 residues. Looked up from germline, CDR1 is SNHLY and CDR2 is FYNNEI. The CDR3 spells CASSDPNRVYNSPLHF. As DNA, the CDR3 is TGTGCCAGCAGTGACCCGAACAGGGTCTATAATTCACCCCTCCACTTT.

This clonotype was observed a handful of times. The chain employs TRBV7-6 and TRBJ2-2, with D possibly being TRBD2 (6 bases). V lost 5 bases to trimming and J lost 6 bases, with 16 bases between them. The CDR3 length is 15 residues. Germline V gene sequence: CDR1 SGHVS, CDR2 FNYEAQ. CDR3 coding DNA: TGTGCCAGCAGCCGCCGGGACTCGAATCCCGGGGAGCTGTTTTTT. This codes for CASSRRDSNPGELFF.